This T cell receptor (beta chain) was recovered during a study of glioma-infiltrating T cells. V was trimmed by 0 bases and J by 4 bases, leaving 12 bases between them. The CDR3 has 15 amino acids. Germline V gene sequence: CDR1 MNHEY, CDR2 SMNVEV (reference sequence). This clonotype appeared a few times. Amplification of TCR alpha and beta CDR3 regions from RNA used iRepertoire nested multiplex PCR. Each CDR3 protein is one row after TCRdb ran MiXCR on the multiplex PCR reads. The sample shows approximately 130,000 distinct CDR3 sequences, under 25% of them seen only once. V usage is TRBV27 and J usage is TRBJ1-1; no clear D. Sequences were obtained from glioma tissue, nonneoplastic brain tissue, or PBMCs (not recorded which). This receptor was identified in a human donor with low-grade glioma or glioblastoma, undergoing nonglioma brain surgery, or in good health (not recorded which). For the CDR3, the DNA is TGTGCCAGCAGTTTATCCCGCTCCTTAGGCACTGAAGCTTTCTTT. Translated: CASSLSRSLGTEAFF.